The rows below give T cell receptor beta chains drawn from one sample of a study of blood T cells in healthy people across ages. TCRdb recomputed calls from the 5' RACE reads with MiXCR, one row per CDR3 protein. The profile covers about 1.1 million distinct CDR3 sequences, with around two fifths appearing a single time and about an eighth taken by the ten largest. The sample consisted of blood. The receptor set was obtained from a man younger than 30 in good health. The CDR3 runs from the conserved cysteine through the conserved F or W. Each record gives: D gene, V gene, J gene, clone size, CDR3 protein, CDR3 DNA. A D gene is named only where the DNA matches it firmly. Clone size is shown for a subset of rows, as once, few, many or a class of expanded clone.

d_gene: .; v_gene: TRBV29-1; j_gene: TRBJ2-3; abundance: few; CDR3aa: CSVEWGARTDTQYF; CDR3nt: TGCAGCGTTGAATGGGGGGCTCGCACAGATACGCAGTATTTT
d_gene: .; v_gene: TRBV6-5; j_gene: TRBJ1-6; abundance: .; CDR3aa: CASSWGNQDNSPLHF; CDR3nt: TGTGCCAGCAGTTGGGGCAACCAGGATAATTCACCCCTCCACTTT
d_gene: .; v_gene: TRBV6-5; j_gene: TRBJ1-1; abundance: few; CDR3aa: CASSSLWTEAFF; CDR3nt: TGTGCCAGCAGTTCTCTTTGGACTGAAGCTTTCTTT
d_gene: .; v_gene: TRBV3-1; j_gene: TRBJ2-1; abundance: .; CDR3aa: CASSQDLRAVYNEQFF; CDR3nt: TGTGCCAGCAGCCAAGATCTCCGAGCGGTATACAATGAGCAGTTCTTC
d_gene: TRBD2; v_gene: TRBV6-1; j_gene: TRBJ2-3; abundance: many; CDR3aa: CASSFPGLAGRDSTDTQYF; CDR3nt: TGTGCCAGCTCCTTCCCCGGACTAGCGGGGCGAGATAGCACAGATACGCAGTATTTT
d_gene: TRBD1; v_gene: TRBV14; j_gene: TRBJ1-2; abundance: few; CDR3aa: CASSQDTTGGNNYGYTF; CDR3nt: TGTGCCAGCAGCCAGGATACGACAGGGGGCAATAACTATGGCTACACCTTC
d_gene: TRBD1; v_gene: TRBV7-9; j_gene: TRBJ1-1; abundance: few; CDR3aa: CASSSTGGTTEAFF; CDR3nt: TGTGCCAGCAGCTCGACAGGGGGAACCACTGAAGCTTTCTTT
d_gene: .; v_gene: TRBV9; j_gene: TRBJ1-6; abundance: few; CDR3aa: CASSATVYNSPLHF; CDR3nt: TGTGCCAGCAGCGCGACAGTTTATAATTCACCCCTCCACTTT
d_gene: .; v_gene: TRBV5-1; j_gene: TRBJ1-4; abundance: .; CDR3aa: CASSPVQGLNEKLFF; CDR3nt: TGCGCCAGCAGCCCGGTTCAAGGACTTAATGAAAAACTGTTTTTT
d_gene: TRBD1; v_gene: TRBV19; j_gene: TRBJ2-3; abundance: .; CDR3aa: CASSPGQVLGTQYF; CDR3nt: TGTGCCAGTAGCCCGGGACAGGTCCTTGGTACGCAGTATTTT
d_gene: TRBD2; v_gene: TRBV6-5; j_gene: TRBJ2-3; abundance: .; CDR3aa: CASSYSPAGGGDTDTQYF; CDR3nt: TGTGCCAGCAGTTACTCTCCTGCTGGTGGGGGGGACACAGATACGCAGTATTTT
d_gene: .; v_gene: TRBV7-2; j_gene: TRBJ1-5; abundance: .; CDR3aa: CASSLGGIQGQPQHF; CDR3nt: TGTGCCAGCAGCTTAGGAGGGATACAGGGCCAGCCCCAGCATTTT
d_gene: .; v_gene: TRBV12-3/TRBV12-4; j_gene: TRBJ1-5; abundance: .; CDR3aa: CASNQGGREQPQHF; CDR3nt: TGTGCCAGCAATCAGGGAGGCAGGGAACAGCCCCAGCATTTT
d_gene: TRBD1; v_gene: TRBV15; j_gene: TRBJ1-1; abundance: .; CDR3aa: CATSRDRVQNTEAFF; CDR3nt: TGTGCCACCAGTAGAGACAGGGTTCAGAACACTGAAGCTTTCTTT
d_gene: TRBD1; v_gene: TRBV10-3; j_gene: TRBJ1-1; abundance: .; CDR3aa: CAIRRGLDTEAFF; CDR3nt: TGTGCCATCAGGAGGGGGCTGGACACTGAAGCTTTCTTT
d_gene: .; v_gene: TRBV7-8; j_gene: TRBJ2-3; abundance: many; CDR3aa: CASSLAFPTDTQYF; CDR3nt: TGTGCCAGCAGCTTAGCTTTCCCCACAGATACGCAGTATTTT
d_gene: .; v_gene: TRBV10-3; j_gene: TRBJ2-3; abundance: .; CDR3aa: CAIAAGVTDTQYF; CDR3nt: TGTGCCATCGCAGCAGGGGTGACAGATACGCAGTATTTT
d_gene: .; v_gene: TRBV7-8; j_gene: TRBJ1-1; abundance: .; CDR3aa: CASSPSRWRGNTEAFF; CDR3nt: TGTGCCAGCAGCCCTTCCCGCTGGAGGGGCAACACTGAAGCTTTCTTT
d_gene: .; v_gene: TRBV12-3/TRBV12-4; j_gene: TRBJ1-1; abundance: few; CDR3aa: CASKTSGGATEAFF; CDR3nt: TGTGCCAGCAAAACTTCGGGGGGAGCCACGGAAGCTTTCTTT